The 10 T cell receptor beta chains in this list originate from one sample, sequenced in a study of control samples from healthy donors and cancer patients. Assay used: immunoSEQ multiplex PCR; TCRdb lists only in-frame clones, some missing. The sample lists about 130,000 clones, about 88% occurring once. Material: blood. Receptors were obtained from a man aged 45-65 years in good health.

The rearrangement links TRBV2 to TRBJ2-3; D is unclear. V was trimmed by 11 bases and J by 4 bases, leaving 13 bases between them. Looked up from germline, CDR1 is SNHLY and CDR2 is FYNNEI. The CDR3 runs 12 residues. The CDR3 DNA is TGTGCCGGAGAACAGCAACCAGATACGCAGTATTTT. Translation gives CAGEQQPDTQYF.

CDR3 nucleotides: TGTGCCAGCAGTTTAAGCGGGGGTGGAGGTTACGAGCAGTACTTC. Its protein is CASSLSGGGGYEQYF. V gene TRBV27 combines with J gene TRBJ2-7; 8 bases align to TRBD2. Germline loops: CDR1 MNHEY, CDR2 SMNVEV (reference sequence). The junction had 7 bases not matched to a gene; V was cut back by 2 bases and J by 4 bases. The CDR3 covers 15 residues.

The chain employs TRBV11-3 and TRBJ2-6; 10 bases are shared with TRBD1. This CDR3 comprises 17 residues. V lost 5 bases, J lost 0 bases, and 4 bases stayed unmatched. Looked up from germline, CDR1 is SGHNT and CDR2 is YENEEA. The DNA of the CDR3 is TGTGCCAGCAGCCTACGGACAGGGGGCTCTGGGGCCAACGTCCTGACTTTC. As protein: CASSLRTGGSGANVLTF.

This sequence joins TRBV6-4 and TRBJ2-3, with a tentative D call TRBD1 (5 bases). The CDR3 loop spans 15 amino acids. V lost 6 bases, J lost 1 base, and 14 bases lay in between. Germline V gene data show CDR1 as MRHNA and CDR2 as SNTAGT. CDR3 region: CASSQFQGRTDTQYF. The CDR3 DNA reads as TGTGCCAGCAGCCAGTTTCAGGGCCGCACAGATACGCAGTATTTT.

This chain links TRBV6-5 with TRBJ2-3; D ambiguous. The CDR3 sequence is 13 residues long. From germline, CDR1 is MNHEY and CDR2 SVGAGI. The V end lost 7 bases, the J end lost 1 base, and 9 bases lay between the germline ends. The CDR3 loop is CASTMVGTDTQYF. The CDR3 coding sequence is TGTGCCAGCACCATGGTGGGCACAGATACGCAGTATTTT.

This clone was seen only once. The CDR3 spells CASSPLGLAGSNEQFF. Written as DNA, the CDR3 is TGTGCCAGCAGCCCGCTCGGACTAGCGGGGTCGAATGAGCAGTTCTTC. This chain connects TRBV3-1 (or the pseudogene TRBV3-2) to TRBJ2-1; 12 bases align to TRBD2. CDR3 length: 16 amino acids. The trim removed 4 bases at V and 7 bases at J, leaving 8 bases unmatched. CDR1 and CDR2 from the germline V gene are LGHDT and YNNKEL (reference sequence).

The rearrangement joins TRBV19 to TRBJ1-2; unclear D gene. The germline gives CDR1 LNHDA, CDR2 SQIVND (reference sequence). The CDR3 has 15 amino acids. Trimming took 1 base from V and 2 from J, leaving 11 bases between them. CDR3 loop: CASSIGGRPNYGYTF. CDR3 nucleotides: TGTGCCAGTAGTATAGGCGGAAGACCAAACTATGGCTACACCTTC.

The rearrangement links TRBV11-3 to TRBJ2-1; TRBD1 might be the D (7 bases). The germline V gene encodes CDR1 SGHNT and CDR2 YENEEA. This CDR3 is 16 amino acids long. V gave up 5 bases and J gave up 7 bases, with 21 bases separating them. CDR3 coding DNA: TGTGCCAGCAGCCAACGCGGGACAGAAGGCGGGAATGAGCAGTTCTTC. This codes for CASSQRGTEGGNEQFF.

The chain carries TRBV7-9 and TRBJ1-1, with D perhaps matching TRBD1 (5 bases). The length of the CDR3 is 14 residues. Germline V gene sequence: CDR1 SEHNR, CDR2 FQNEAQ (reference sequence). Trimming cost V 0 bases and J 2 bases, with 7 bases left between them. The CDR3 region has the DNA TGTGCCAGCAGCTTAGCGCAGGGAAACACTGAAGCTTTCTTT. Protein product: CASSLAQGNTEAFF.

CDR3 bases: TGCGCCAGCAGCTTGGGTGGTTTGGTACGCGAAAAACTGTTTTTT. Translating it yields CASSLGGLVREKLFF. The genes are TRBV5-1 and TRBJ1-4; no clear D. Between the trimmed V and J ends, which lost 0 bases and 8 bases, there was a span of 14 bases. This CDR3 region has 15 residues. Germline V gene data show CDR1 as SGHRS and CDR2 as YFSETQ. The complete variable domain, with remaining parts taken from reference TRBV5-1 and TRBJ1-4, reads KAGVTQTPRYLIKTRGQQVTLSCSPISGHRSVSWYQQTPGQGLQFLFEYFSETQRNKGNFPGRFSGRQFSNSRSEMNVSTLELGDSALYLCASSLGGLVREKLFFGSGTQLSVL.